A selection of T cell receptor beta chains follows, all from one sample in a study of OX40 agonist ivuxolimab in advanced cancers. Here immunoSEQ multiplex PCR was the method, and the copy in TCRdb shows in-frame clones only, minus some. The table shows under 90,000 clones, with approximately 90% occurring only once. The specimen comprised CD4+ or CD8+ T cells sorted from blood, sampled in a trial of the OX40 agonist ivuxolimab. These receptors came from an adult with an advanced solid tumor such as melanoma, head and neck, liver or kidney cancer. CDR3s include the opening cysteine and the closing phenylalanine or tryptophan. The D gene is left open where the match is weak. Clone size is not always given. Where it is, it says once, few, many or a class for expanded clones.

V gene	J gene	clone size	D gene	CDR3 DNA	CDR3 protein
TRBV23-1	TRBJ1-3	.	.	TGCGCCAGCAGTACAAGCAGCTCTGGAAACACCATATATTTT	CASSTSSSGNTIYF
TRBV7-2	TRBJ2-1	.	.	TGTGCCAGCAGCTTTAACAGGGTTCTAAATGAGCAGTTCTTC	CASSFNRVLNEQFF
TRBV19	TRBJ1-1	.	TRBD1	TGTGCCAGTAGTATAGCCTTCTCCTCCGGGACAGGGGGGATGAACACTGAAGCTTTCTTT	CASSIAFSSGTGGMNTEAFF
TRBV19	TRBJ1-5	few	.	TGTGCCAGTAGTATGAGTATCGCGTTGGACAGCCGCAATCAGCCCCAGCATTTT	CASSMSIALDSRNQPQHF
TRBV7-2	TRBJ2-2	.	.	TGTGCCAGCCGACTTAACGGGGGCACCGGGGAGCTGTTTTTT	CASRLNGGTGELFF
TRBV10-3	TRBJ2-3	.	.	TGTGCCACCCTCGACCCCCGGGGCACAGATACGCAGTATTTT	CATLDPRGTDTQYF
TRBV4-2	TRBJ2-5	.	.	TGTGCCAGCACCCCAAAGGAGGGTGAGGGCCAGACCCAGTACTTC	CASTPKEGEGQTQYF
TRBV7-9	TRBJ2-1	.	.	TGTGCCAGCAGCTTAGAACAGGGATCCTACAATGAGCAGTTCTTC	CASSLEQGSYNEQFF
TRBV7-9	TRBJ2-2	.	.	TGTGCCAGCAGCTTATACGCAGCGACCGGGGAGCTGTTTTTT	CASSLYAATGELFF
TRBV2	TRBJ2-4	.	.	TGTGCCAGCAGAGCACAGGGTCTAGCCAAAAACATTCAGTACTTC	CASRAQGLAKNIQYF
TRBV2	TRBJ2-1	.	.	TGTGCCAATCGGGGGGCCTCCTACAATGAGCAGTTCTTC	CANRGASYNEQFF
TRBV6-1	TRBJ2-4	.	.	TGTGCCAGCAGTGAAGCCCACTGGACAGTCTCCAATCTAGCCAAAAACATTCAGTACTTC	CASSEAHWTVSNLAKNIQYF
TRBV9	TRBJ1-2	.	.	TGTGCCAGCAGCGTAATGAGGGCAGGGAGCTATGGCTACACCTTC	CASSVMRAGSYGYTF
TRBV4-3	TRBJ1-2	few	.	TGCGCCAGCAGCCAAGAAACGGGGGCCACATGGGGTGGCTACACCTTC	CASSQETGATWGGYTF
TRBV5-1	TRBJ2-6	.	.	TGCGCCAGCAGTTCGCAACTCTCTGGGGCCAACGTCCTGACTTTC	CASSSQLSGANVLTF
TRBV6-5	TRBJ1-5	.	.	TGTGCCAGCAGTTACGGGGAGCGGGCCCAGCATTTT	CASSYGERAQHF
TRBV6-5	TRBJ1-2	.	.	TGTGCCAGCAGTTTAAGAGGACTCGGGGACTATGGCTACACCTTC	CASSLRGLGDYGYTF
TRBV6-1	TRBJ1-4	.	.	TGTGCCAGCAGCCAGCTGGGAAAACTGTTTTTT	CASSQLGKLFF
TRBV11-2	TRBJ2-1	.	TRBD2	TGTGCCAGCAGTACCAGGGCTAGCGGGACCTACAATGAGCAGTTCTTC	CASSTRASGTYNEQFF
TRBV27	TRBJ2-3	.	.	TGTGCCAGCAGTCCCCGGGCCTCCACAGATACGCAGTATTTT	CASSPRASTDTQYF
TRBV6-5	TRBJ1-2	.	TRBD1	TGTGCCAGCAGCAAATCGACAGGGACTTCCGGTGGCTACACCTTC	CASSKSTGTSGGYTF
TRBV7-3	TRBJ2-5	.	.	TGTGCCAGCAGCTTCGGAGGTCGGGAGACCCAGTACTTC	CASSFGGRETQYF
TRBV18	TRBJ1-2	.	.	TGTGCCAGCTCACCAACGTTCGCAGGAATTAACTATGGCTACACCTTC	CASSPTFAGINYGYTF
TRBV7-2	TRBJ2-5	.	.	TGTGCCAGCAGCATTAGCGTTGTCGGACTGGGGACCCAGTACTTC	CASSISVVGLGTQYF
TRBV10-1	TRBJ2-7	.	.	TGCGCCATCAGAGGGGGGGACGAGCAGTACTTC	CAIRGGDEQYF
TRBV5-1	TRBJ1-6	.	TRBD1	TGCGCCAGCAGCCAAATGGGGACAGTGACTCATTCACCCCTCCACTTT	CASSQMGTVTHSPLHF
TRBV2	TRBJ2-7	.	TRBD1	TGTGCCAGCAGTGAAAGGGGACAGGGGTTTTACGAGCAGTACTTC	CASSERGQGFYEQYF
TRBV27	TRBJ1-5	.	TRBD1	TGTGCCAGCAGTACCACGACAGGGGATGAGCCCCAGCATTTT	CASSTTTGDEPQHF
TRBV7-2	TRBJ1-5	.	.	TGTGCCAGCAGCGAGGGGCCAGGGACCCAGCATTTT	CASSEGPGTQHF
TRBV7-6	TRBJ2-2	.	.	TGTGCCAGCAGCTTACACTCCGGGGAGCTGTTTTTT	CASSLHSGELFF
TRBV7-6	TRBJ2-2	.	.	TGTGCCAGCAGCCCGCGCTTAGTGGGGAACACCGGGGAGCTGTTTTTT	CASSPRLVGNTGELFF
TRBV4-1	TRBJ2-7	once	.	TGCGCCAGCAGCCATCCTTCTGCGTTGACAGGGAGGGGCGAGCAGTACTTC	CASSHPSALTGRGEQYF
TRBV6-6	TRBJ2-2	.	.	TGTGCCAGCAAACGAGACACCGGGGAGCTGTTTTTT	CASKRDTGELFF
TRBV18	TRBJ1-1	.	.	TGTGCCAGCTCACCGCGGCAGACAGAGCAAGCTTTCTTT	CASSPRQTEQAFF
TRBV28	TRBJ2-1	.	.	TGTGCCAGCAGTCCCCACCCAGGACGGACAAATTACAATGAGCAGTTCTTC	CASSPHPGRTNYNEQFF
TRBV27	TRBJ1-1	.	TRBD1	TGTGCCAGCAGTCGGGACGGGGACAGTCAAGCTTTCTTT	CASSRDGDSQAFF
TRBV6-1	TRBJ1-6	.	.	TGTGCCAGCAGTGCCGGGGCGAATTCACCCCTCCACTTT	CASSAGANSPLHF
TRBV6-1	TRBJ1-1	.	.	TGTGCCAGCAGTTATTTACAGGCCAACACTGAAGCTTTCTTT	CASSYLQANTEAFF
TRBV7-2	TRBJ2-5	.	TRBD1	TGTGCCAGCAGCTTAGCAAGGGACAGGACAGAGACCCAGTACTTC	CASSLARDRTETQYF
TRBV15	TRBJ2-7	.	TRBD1	TGTGCCACCAGCATCGGACAGGGTACGACCTACGAGCAGTACTTC	CATSIGQGTTYEQYF
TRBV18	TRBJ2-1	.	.	TGTGCCAGCTCACCAATGCGAGCGGGAAGGGGGCATGAGCAGTTCTTC	CASSPMRAGRGHEQFF
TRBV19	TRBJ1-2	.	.	TGTGCCAGTAGAGTTCAGGACATAGGAGGCTACACCTTC	CASRVQDIGGYTF
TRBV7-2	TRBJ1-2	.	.	TGTGCCAGCAGCCCCCACAGGGATTTATATGGCTACACCTTC	CASSPHRDLYGYTF
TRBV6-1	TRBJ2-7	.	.	TGTGCCAGCATAATAGGAGGGGGCGGCTACGAGCAGTACTTC	CASIIGGGGYEQYF
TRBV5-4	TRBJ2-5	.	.	TGTGCCAGCAGCTTGCCGGGGAGGAGAGAGACCCAGTACTTC	CASSLPGRRETQYF
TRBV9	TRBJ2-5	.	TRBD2	TGTGCCAGCAGCTTGGGACTAGCGGGGAGACTTCAAGAGACCCAGTACTTC	CASSLGLAGRLQETQYF
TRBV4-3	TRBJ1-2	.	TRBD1	TGCGCCAGCAGCCAGGCGGAGGGGGCTGACTATGGCTACACCTTC	CASSQAEGADYGYTF
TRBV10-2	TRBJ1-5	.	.	TGCGCCACCACCCAAGAGGGGATCTTTCAGCCCCAGCATTTT	CATTQEGIFQPQHF
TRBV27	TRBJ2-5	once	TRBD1	TGTGCCAGCAGTCCCCGACGTGGACAGGGGGGGGAGACCCAGTACTTC	CASSPRRGQGGETQYF
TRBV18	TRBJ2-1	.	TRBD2	TGTGCCAGCTCACCACCGGGGCGGGAGGATGAGCAGTTCTTC	CASSPPGREDEQFF
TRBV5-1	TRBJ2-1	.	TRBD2	TGCGCCAGCAGCTCGAATAGCGGGAGTTACAATGAGCAGTTCTTC	CASSSNSGSYNEQFF
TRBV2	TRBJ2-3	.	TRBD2	TGTGCCAGCACGCTAGCGGGGGCATGGCTCACAGATACGCAGTATTTT	CASTLAGAWLTDTQYF
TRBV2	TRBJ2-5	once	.	TGTGCCAGGGGACTTCGAGAGACCCAGTACTTC	CARGLRETQYF
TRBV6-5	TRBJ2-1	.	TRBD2	TGTGCCAGCAGTTACCGGGGGGAGGGGTACAATGAGCAGTTCTTC	CASSYRGEGYNEQFF
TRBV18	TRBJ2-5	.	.	TGTGCCAGCTCACCACGGGGAGAGACCCAGTACTTC	CASSPRGETQYF
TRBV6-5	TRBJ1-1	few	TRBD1	TGTGCCAGCAGTCATGGACAGGTGAACACTGAAGCTTTCTTT	CASSHGQVNTEAFF
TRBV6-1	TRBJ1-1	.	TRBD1	TGTGCCAGCAGGGGACAGGGCTACACTGAAGCTTTCTTT	CASRGQGYTEAFF
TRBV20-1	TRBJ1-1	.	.	TGCAGTTTGAGTGGAAACACTGAAGCTTTCTTT	CSLSGNTEAFF
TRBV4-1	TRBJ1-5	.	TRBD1	TGCGCCAGCAGCCAAGGCAGGGGGCCGGTTCAGCCCCAGCATTTT	CASSQGRGPVQPQHF
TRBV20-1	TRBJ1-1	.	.	TGCAGTGCTGGTGCATGGGAAGCTTTCTTT	CSAGAWEAFF